This T cell receptor (beta chain) was identified in a study of blood T cell repertoires in COVID-19. Across the study: Some COVID-19 samples were acute and others convalescent; all came from the United States, Italy and Spain. PBMCs, B-cell-depleted T cells, or T cells were the source of the cDNA or gDNA that made up the material.

The count of this clone is one. Original analysis: Cell counts per sample came from amplifying reference gene primers. Libraries were prepared by immunoSEQ multiplex PCR; TCRdb keeps only in-frame clonotypes and omits some of them. V and J calls plus clone size are reproduced from that table; the DNA served to infer D and trimming. Here the sample spans fewer than 200,000 clones, around three quarters being singletons. This CDR3 spans 14 amino acids. Germline V gene lookup returns CDR1 MNHEY and CDR2 SVGAGI. V gave up 7 bases and J gave up 7 bases, with 20 bases separating them. This sequence joins TRBV6-5 and TRBJ2-7, with TRBD1 as a possible D gene (6 bases). Sequenced material: peripheral blood. The receptor was isolated from a man in his sixties with acute or convalescent COVID-19. The CDR3, as DNA: TGTGCCAGCACCCCCCCAGGGCAGGGGCATGAGCAGTACTTC. Translating it yields CASTPPGQGHEQYF.